Given below is one TCR beta chain in context. This specimen comes from a study of blood T cell repertoires in COVID-19. Study in general: Samples taken during acute and convalescent COVID-19 were collected in the United States, Italy and Spain. T cells, B-cell-depleted T cells, or PBMCs supplied cDNA or gDNA.

Per the germline V gene, CDR1 is MDHEN and CDR2 is SYDVKM. Deletions cut 3 bases from V and 6 bases from J, with 20 bases between. This CDR3 contains 16 residues. The authors' processing: Amplified reference gene primers provided the basis for estimating nucleated cell counts. TCRdb keeps only in-frame clones here, not all; method: immunoSEQ multiplex PCR. V and J calls and clone size are copied from that table; D and trimming were computed from the DNA. The table has under 200,000 clones, 60% to 85% seen once. The chain uses TRBV28 and TRBJ1-2; perhaps TRBD1 as D (6 bases). This sequence was found in a man aged 55 to 70 with active or convalescent COVID-19. Material for sequencing was peripheral blood. Written as DNA, the CDR3 is TGTGCCAGCAGTTTTGGGGGCTGGCTGGCGATTCATGGCTACACCTTC. Encoded protein: CASSFGGWLAIHGYTF.